These 23 T cell receptor beta chains came from one sample sequenced in a study of CD8 T cells in ankylosing spondylitis. TCRdb reprocessed the 5' RACE reads via MiXCR and lists one record per CDR3 protein. The sample lists roughly 130,000 distinct CDR3 sequences; roughly 6.6% were seen once. Sequencing was carried out using blood, either unsorted or a sorted T cell fraction (not recorded which). Receptor source: a male donor with ankylosing spondylitis or in good health (not recorded which).

V gene TRBV7-2 combines with J gene TRBJ1-5, with D uncertain. V lost 5 bases to trimming and J lost 6 bases, with 8 bases between them. The CDR3 totals 12 residues. Germline V lookup: CDR1 SGHTA, CDR2 FQGNSA. The CDR3 nucleotides are TGTGCCAGCAGCCGGTGGGGTCAGCCCCAGCATTTT. Residues: CASSRWGQPQHF.

This clonotype was counted at least ten times. The CDR3 loop reads CSASRGRVSGELFF. CDR3 DNA: TGCAGTGCTAGTCGCGGGAGAGTGTCCGGGGAGCTGTTTTTT. This sequence joins TRBV20-1 and TRBJ2-2; 7 bases match TRBD2. The CDR3 loop spans 14 amino acids. V shed 3 bases, J shed 6 bases, and the junction held 7 bases outside the gene matches. The germline V gene has CDR1 DFQATT and CDR2 SNEGSKA (reference sequence).

This clonotype was counted many times. The rearrangement links TRBV5-1 to TRBJ2-2; no clear D gene. The V and J ends lost 1 base and 4 bases respectively, with 8 bases between them. This CDR3 spans 14 amino acids. In germline, CDR1 is SGHRS, CDR2 YFSETQ. The CDR3 loop reads CASSLSRTTGELFF. CDR3 coding DNA: TGCGCCAGCAGCTTGAGCAGGACCACCGGGGAGCTGTTTTTT.

This clonotype was seen at least ten times. This sequence joins TRBV25-1 and TRBJ2-3; 11 bases map to TRBD2. Looked up from germline, CDR1 is MGHDK and CDR2 is SYGVNS. Trimming at V came to 6 bases and at J to 0 bases, leaving 5 bases not matched to a gene. The CDR3 runs to 16 residues. CDR3 sequence (DNA): TGTGCCAGCAGGCCCACTAGCGGGAGTAGCACAGATACGCAGTATTTT. This gives the protein CASRPTSGSSTDTQYF.

As for this clonotype: With a much larger clone just one base away, this may be a read error. V is TRBV24-1 and J is TRBJ2-1, with 9 positions matching TRBD2. This CDR3 contains 15 residues. Germline values: CDR1 KGHDR, CDR2 SFDVKD. Here the CDR3 reads CASSDFGTSSNEQFF. CDR3 nucleotides: TGTGCCTCCAGTGATTTCGGGACTAGCTCTAATGAGCAGTTCTTC.

This clonotype was seen a few times. The chain carries TRBV5-1 and TRBJ1-6; D is possibly TRBD1 (6 bases). V was pared by 4 bases and J by 6 bases, with 17 bases between. CDR1 and CDR2 (germline): SGHRS, YFSETQ. This CDR3 has 16 residues. CDR3 in amino acids: CASSGTGSHSNSPLHF. The DNA for the CDR3 is TGCGCCAGCAGCGGAACAGGGTCCCACTCTAATTCACCCCTCCACTTT.

This clonotype was seen many times. The chain couples TRBV5-1 to TRBJ2-3; TRBD2 aligns across 7 bases. The CDR3 spans 16 residues. Unmatched junction bases numbered 6, after V lost 2 bases and J lost 0 bases. The germline CDR1 and CDR2 sequences are SGHRS and YFSETQ. CDR3 in DNA: TGCGCCAGCAGCTTTTACAGCGGGGCTAGCACAGATACGCAGTATTTT. It yields the protein CASSFYSGASTDTQYF.

This clonotype appeared many times. The chain employs TRBV18 and TRBJ2-3, with TRBD1 matching over 8 bases. The CDR3 extends over 15 amino acids. Per the germline V gene, CDR1 is KGHSH and CDR2 is LQKENI. After removal of 8 bases from V and 2 bases from J, the junction contained 9 bases not matched to a gene. The CDR3: CASRVGTGPTDTQYF. The CDR3 DNA sequence: TGTGCCAGCCGCGTTGGGACAGGTCCCACAGATACGCAGTATTTT.

This clonotype was found many times. CDR3 bases: TGCGCCAGCAGTCCCTCAGCGGGACTAACCTACGAGCAGTACTTC. It translates to CASSPSAGLTYEQYF. The chain recombines TRBV5-1 with TRBJ2-7; 7 nucleotides match TRBD2. With 5 bases clipped from V and 2 bases from J, the junction kept 10 bases outside the gene matches. The CDR3 is 15 amino acids. Germline-derived CDR1 and CDR2 are SGHRS and YFSETQ.

This clonotype was found many times. This sequence joins TRBV7-2 and TRBJ1-2, with 7 bases aligning to TRBD1. The trim removed 5 bases at V and 4 bases at J, leaving 1 base unmatched. Germline loops: CDR1 SGHTA, CDR2 FQGNSA. The CDR3 sequence is 12 residues long. Written as DNA, the CDR3 is TGTGCCAGCAGCCGGACAGGCTATGGCTACACCTTC. Translating gives CASSRTGYGYTF.

This clonotype was seen many times. The gene calls are TRBV29-1 and TRBJ2-3; the D gene is possibly TRBD2 (6 bases). This CDR3 has 15 residues. The V gene's germline CDR1 is SQVTM and CDR2 ANQGSEA. V dropped 7 bases and J dropped 4 bases, with 21 bases sitting between them. CDR3 DNA sequence: TGCAGCGACCAAAAGGAGGGACTCGGCGCAGATACGCAGTATTTT. Its translation: CSDQKEGLGADTQYF.

This clonotype has a count of ten or more. At one end the junction does not follow the germline gene, possibly because of a read error. The chain has TRBV7-7 and TRBJ2-1; TRBD2 is a possible D gene (5 bases). CDR1 and CDR2 from the germline V gene are SSHAT and FNYEAQ (reference sequence). There are 15 residues in the CDR3. CDR3 in DNA: TGTGCTAGCAGCTTAGCGAGCCCTCTTTACAATGAGCAGTTCTTC. This sequence encodes CASSLASPLYNEQFF. The whole variable domain, filled in from reference TRBV7-7 and TRBJ2-1, reads GAGVSQSPRYKVTKRGQDVTLRCDPISSHATLYWYQQALGQGPEFLTYFNYEAQPDKSGLPSDRFSAERPEGSISTLTIQRTEQRDSAMYRCASSLASPLYNEQFFGPGTRLTVL.

This clonotype was found many times. The CDR3 spells CASTFNKGEQYF. The CDR3 DNA follows: TGTGCCAGCACCTTTAACAAGGGCGAGCAGTACTTC. This sequence joins TRBV28 and TRBJ2-7; D gene unclear. The V and J ends lost 7 bases and 6 bases respectively, with 13 bases between them. Germline lookup yields CDR1 MDHEN and CDR2 SYDVKM. The CDR3 contains 12 residues. Variable domain in full (rest from reference TRBV28 and TRBJ2-7): DVKVTQSSRYLVKRTGEKVFLECVQDMDHENMFWYRQDPGLGLRLIYFSYDVKMKEKGDIPEGYSVSREKKERFSLILESASTNQTSMYLCASTFNKGEQYFGPGTRLTVT.

This clonotype was observed at least ten times. The genes are TRBV20-1 and TRBJ2-3; 8 positions match TRBD1. After removal of 6 bases from V and 6 bases from J, the junction contained 5 bases not matched to a gene. There are 12 residues in the CDR3. Germline CDR1 reads DFQATT; CDR2 reads SNEGSKA (reference sequence). The CDR3 reads CSAKRQGDTQYF. The CDR3 DNA reads TGCAGTGCCAAACGACAGGGGGATACGCAGTATTTT.

As for this clonotype: This may be a read error, as it is one base from a much larger clone. This chain joins TRBV4-2 and TRBJ1-3; a possible D gene is TRBD1 (5 bases). Germline loops: CDR1 LGHNA, CDR2 YNFKEQ. This CDR3 region has 15 residues. The CDR3 nucleotides are TGTGCCAGCAGCCCGTTTGTGACAGATGGAACCACCATATATTTT. Amino acid sequence: CASSPFVTDGTTIYF.

This clonotype showed up many times. V gene TRBV20-1 combines with J gene TRBJ2-7; 7 bases are shared with TRBD1. This CDR3 has 14 amino acids. V gave up 3 bases and J gave up 0 bases; unmatched junction bases: 5. Germline CDR1 reads DFQATT; CDR2 reads SNEGSKA (reference sequence). The CDR3 coding sequence is TGCAGTGCTAGCCGGGACAGTTTCTCCTACGAGCAGTACTTC. Translated: CSASRDSFSYEQYF.

This clonotype was picked up many times. The chain links TRBV4-3 to TRBJ1-1; D remains unclear. There are 13 residues in the CDR3. V was cut by 1 base and J by 5 bases, with 8 bases left in between. The germline V gene has CDR1 LGHNA and CDR2 YSLEER. The CDR3: CASSQALGTEAFF. The CDR3 nucleotides read TGCGCCAGCAGCCAAGCGCTTGGGACTGAAGCTTTCTTT.

In this sample, this clonotype turned up many times. The V gene is TRBV20-1, the J gene TRBJ2-2; D tentatively fits TRBD1 or TRBD2 (5 bases each). With 6 bases removed from V and 4 bases from J, the gap between germline ends came to 15 bases. There are 14 residues in the CDR3. In germline, CDR1 is DFQATT, CDR2 SNEGSKA (reference sequence). As DNA, the CDR3 is TGCAGTGCCGGGGCTGGGTCCGGCACCGGGGAGCTGTTTTTT. Protein product: CSAGAGSGTGELFF.

This clonotype was found many times. CDR3 in DNA: TGCAGTGCTAGGGCGGACAGGGCGAACACCGGGGAGCTGTTTTTT. Amino acid sequence: CSARADRANTGELFF. The chain combines TRBV20-1 with TRBJ2-2; 8 nucleotides match TRBD1. V dropped 3 bases and J dropped 0; count of bases not matched to a gene: 3. CDR3 length: 15 amino acids. Looked up from germline, CDR1 is DFQATT and CDR2 is SNEGSKA (reference sequence).

This clonotype was picked up many times. This chain links TRBV2 with TRBJ2-5; no firm D call. The V end lost 3 bases, the J end lost 0 bases, and 11 bases lay between the germline ends. CDR3 length equals 15 residues. Germline CDR1 reads SNHLY; CDR2 reads FYNNEI. The CDR3: CASSEAAGYQETQYF. In DNA form, the CDR3 reads TGTGCCAGCAGTGAGGCGGCCGGGTACCAAGAGACCCAGTACTTC.

This clonotype occurred many times. The chain has TRBV29-1 and TRBJ2-1; no definite D call. Germline V gene sequence: CDR1 SQVTM, CDR2 ANQGSEA. Trimming removed 4 bases at V and 7 bases at J, with 8 bases between. This CDR3 spans 11 amino acids. The DNA of the CDR3 is TGCAGCGTTGCAGTTGGGAATGAGCAGTTCTTC. Protein product: CSVAVGNEQFF.

This clonotype was recorded at least ten times. The chain joins TRBV5-1 to TRBJ2-5; 9 bases agree with TRBD1. Germline CDR1 reads SGHRS; CDR2 reads YFSETQ. V gave up 5 bases and J gave up 3 bases; unmatched junction bases: 2. The CDR3 extends over 13 amino acids. CDR3 loop: CASRRDREETQYF. CDR3 in DNA: TGCGCCAGCAGAAGGGACAGGGAAGAGACCCAGTACTTC. The entire variable domain, with the rest obtained from reference TRBV5-1 and TRBJ2-5, is as follows: KAGVTQTPRYLIKTRGQQVTLSCSPISGHRSVSWYQQTPGQGLQFLFEYFSETQRNKGNFPGRFSGRQFSNSRSEMNVSTLELGDSALYLCASRRDREETQYFGPGTRLLVL.

In its sample, this clonotype was seen many times. CDR3: CASRRISQETQYF. In DNA form, the CDR3 reads TGTGCCAGCAGGAGGATTAGCCAAGAGACCCAGTACTTC. V and J are TRBV2 and TRBJ2-5; D not resolved. From germline, CDR1 is SNHLY and CDR2 FYNNEI. V was clipped by 6 bases and J by 1 base, with 9 bases between them. This CDR3 is 13 amino acids long.